This T cell receptor (beta chain) was captured in a study of cytomegalovirus exposure and HLA in healthy donors. Study-wide results and limits: Cytomegalovirus-associated TCR beta chains were listed, numbering 150 to 200. A later analysis reportedly identified an Asian-associated ancestry cluster as carrying fewer N-insertions than the 666-donor mean. In vitro assays verified that a few CMV-associated chains recognized CMV antigens specifically.

This CDR3 comprises 13 residues. V shed 4 bases, J shed 5 bases, and the junction held 0 bases outside the gene matches. Germline V CDR1 and CDR2: SGHRS, YFSETQ. As to this clone: What it recognizes is unknown.

Vbeta (60) and Jbeta (13) primers were used in the PCR. Profiled with immunoSEQ multiplex PCR; TCRdb holds only in-frame clones, not every one. This sample has 150,000 to 200,000 clones, with about 75% found just once. The V call is TRBV5-1, the J call TRBJ1-6, with 7 bases identical to TRBD1. The sequence was collected from a female donor in good health and CMV-seronegative. Specimen: PBMCs. The CDR3 reads CASSQGDNSPLHF. The CDR3 region has the DNA TGCGCCAGCAGCCAGGGGGATAATTCACCCCTCCACTTT.